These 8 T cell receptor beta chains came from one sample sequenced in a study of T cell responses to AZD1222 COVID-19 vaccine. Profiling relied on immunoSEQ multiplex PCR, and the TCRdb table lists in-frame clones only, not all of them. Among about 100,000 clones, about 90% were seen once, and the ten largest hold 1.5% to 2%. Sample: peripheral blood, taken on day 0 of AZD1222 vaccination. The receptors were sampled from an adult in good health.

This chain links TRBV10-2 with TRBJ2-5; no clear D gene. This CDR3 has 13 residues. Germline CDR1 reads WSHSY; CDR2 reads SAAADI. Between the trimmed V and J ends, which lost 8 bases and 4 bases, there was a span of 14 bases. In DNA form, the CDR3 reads TGCGCCAGCGGTTGGTCCACGGGAGAGACCCAGTACTTC. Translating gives CASGWSTGETQYF.

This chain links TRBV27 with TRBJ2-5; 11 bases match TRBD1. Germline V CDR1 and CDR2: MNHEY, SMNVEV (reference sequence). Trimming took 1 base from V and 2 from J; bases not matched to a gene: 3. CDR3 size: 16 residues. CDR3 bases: TGTGCCAGCAGTTTATTGGGGACAGGGGGTCAAGAGACCCAGTACTTC. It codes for CASSLLGTGGQETQYF.

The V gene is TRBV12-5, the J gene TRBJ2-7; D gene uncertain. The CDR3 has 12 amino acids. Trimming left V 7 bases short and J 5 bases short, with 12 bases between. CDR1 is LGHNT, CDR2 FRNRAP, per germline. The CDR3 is CASDRASNEQYF. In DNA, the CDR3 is TGTGCTAGTGATCGAGCGTCCAACGAGCAGTACTTC.

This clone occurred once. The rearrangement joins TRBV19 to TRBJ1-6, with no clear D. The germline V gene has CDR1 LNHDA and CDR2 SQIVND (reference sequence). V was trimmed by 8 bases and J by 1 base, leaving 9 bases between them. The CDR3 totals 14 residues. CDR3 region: CASGRGSYNSPLHF. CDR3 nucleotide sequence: TGTGCCAGTGGCCGGGGATCCTATAATTCACCCCTCCACTTT.

The CDR3, as DNA: TGTGCCAGCACGGCGGATAACTATGGCTACACCTTC. Protein: CASTADNYGYTF. The gene calls are TRBV2 and TRBJ1-2; D is uncertain. The V and J ends lost 7 bases and 1 base respectively, with 7 bases between them. CDR3 size: 12 residues. In germline, CDR1 is SNHLY, CDR2 FYNNEI.

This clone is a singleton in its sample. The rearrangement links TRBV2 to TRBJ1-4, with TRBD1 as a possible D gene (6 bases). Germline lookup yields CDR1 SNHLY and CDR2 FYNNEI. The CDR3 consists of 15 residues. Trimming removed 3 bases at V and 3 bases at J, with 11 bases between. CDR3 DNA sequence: TGTGCCAGCAGTGATTTGGGACAAGCTAATGAAAAACTGTTTTTT. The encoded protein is CASSDLGQANEKLFF.

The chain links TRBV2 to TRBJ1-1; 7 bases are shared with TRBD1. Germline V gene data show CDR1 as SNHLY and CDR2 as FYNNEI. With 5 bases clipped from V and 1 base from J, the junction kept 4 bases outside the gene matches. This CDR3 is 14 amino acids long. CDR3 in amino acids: CASSPRTGNTEAFF. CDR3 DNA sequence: TGTGCCAGCAGTCCCCGGACAGGGAACACTGAAGCTTTCTTT. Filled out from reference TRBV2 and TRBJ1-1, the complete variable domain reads EPEVTQTPSHQVTQMGQEVILRCVPISNHLYFYWYRQILGQKVEFLVSFYNNEISEKSEIFDDQFSVERPDGSNFTLKIRSTKLEDSAMYFCASSPRTGNTEAFFGQGTRLTVV.

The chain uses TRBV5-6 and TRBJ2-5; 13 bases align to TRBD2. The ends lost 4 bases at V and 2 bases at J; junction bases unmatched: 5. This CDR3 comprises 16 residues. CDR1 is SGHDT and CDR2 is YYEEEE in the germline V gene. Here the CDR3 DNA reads TGTGCCAGCAGCGGAACTAGCGGGAGGGGTCAAGAGACCCAGTACTTC. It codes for CASSGTSGRGQETQYF.